This TCR beta chain stems from a study of T cells in Graves' hyperthyroidism and ophthalmopathy. Study-level findings and limits: In simple terms, a model built on 13 V-J features told ophthalmopathy apart from stable hyperthyroidism. Among clonotypes expanded in thyroid above 0.001, most were also found in blood.

Amplification yielded TCR beta CDR3 regions, with RNA transcripts as the source. Primed by the HTBI set, a first-round RT-PCR was run on the TCR CDR3. One entry per CDR3 protein results from TCRdb running MiXCR on the multiplex PCR reads. The sample contains approximately 600,000 distinct CDR3 sequences, around 15% of which appear only once. This CDR3 has 14 residues. Trimming left V 1 base short and J 9 bases short, with 13 bases between. Graves' hyperthyroidism was deemed stable given no ophthalmopathy progression within 18 months. This clonotype was seen many times. Its antigen remains unknown. Material: blood. The chain is built from TRBV12-3 or TRBV12-4 and TRBJ2-1; D is unresolved. The origin of this receptor is a woman aged 25-40 years with Graves' hyperthyroidism. The chain's CDR3 is CASSLDGLLGEQFF. Here the CDR3 DNA reads TGTGCCAGCAGTTTAGATGGGTTATTAGGTGAGCAGTTCTTC.